This T cell receptor (beta chain) was sequenced in a study of T cells in Graves' hyperthyroidism and ophthalmopathy. RNA transcripts yielded amplified TCR beta CDR3 regions. The TCR CDR3 first-round RT-PCR relied on the HTBI primer set. MiXCR was run by TCRdb on the multiplex PCR reads, yielding one entry per CDR3 protein. The sample contains roughly 380,000 distinct CDR3 sequences, less than 15% of which appear only once. This clonotype was recorded only once. Its antigen is not known. With 4 bases removed from V and 2 bases from J, the gap between germline ends came to 12 bases. Germline V gene data show CDR1 as SGHNT and CDR2 as YYREEE (reference sequence). This CDR3 contains 14 residues. Findings and limits, study-wide: Ophthalmopathy, as predicted by the model, came a median about six months after the prediction. Clonotypes that were expanded in thyroid above 0.001 mostly appeared in blood too.

This chain uses TRBV5-4 with TRBJ2-5, with D perhaps TRBD2 (7 bases). The sequenced sample was blood. The receptor comes from a young man with Graves' hyperthyroidism that later progressed to Graves' ophthalmopathy. CDR3 DNA: TGTGCCAGCAGCACAGGGACTATGCAAGAGACCCAGTACTTC. It translates to CASSTGTMQETQYF.